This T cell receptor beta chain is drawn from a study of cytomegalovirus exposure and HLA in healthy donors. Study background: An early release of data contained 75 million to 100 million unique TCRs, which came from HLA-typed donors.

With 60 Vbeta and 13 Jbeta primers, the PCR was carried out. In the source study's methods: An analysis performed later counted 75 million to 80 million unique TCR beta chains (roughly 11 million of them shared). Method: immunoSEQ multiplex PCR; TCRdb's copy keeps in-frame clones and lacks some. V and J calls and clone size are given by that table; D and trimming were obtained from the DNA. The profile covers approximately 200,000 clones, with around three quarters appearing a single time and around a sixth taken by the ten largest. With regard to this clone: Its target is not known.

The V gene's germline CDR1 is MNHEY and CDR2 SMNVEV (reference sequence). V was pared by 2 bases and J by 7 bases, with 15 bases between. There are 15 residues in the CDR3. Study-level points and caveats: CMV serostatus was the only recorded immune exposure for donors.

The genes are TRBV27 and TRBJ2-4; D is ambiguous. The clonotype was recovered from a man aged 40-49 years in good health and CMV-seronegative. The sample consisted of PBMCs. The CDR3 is CASSLTPEVWNIQYF. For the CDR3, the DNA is TGTGCCAGCAGTTTAACGCCTGAGGTTTGGAACATTCAGTACTTC.